One TCR beta chain is described in this entry. The sample originates from a study of cytotoxic CD8 clonotypes in ibrutinib-treated CLL. Sequencing used immunoSEQ multiplex PCR; TCRdb keeps in-frame clones, though not all of them. The table has roughly 180,000 clones, about four fifths seen once. This receptor was identified in a human donor with chronic lymphocytic leukemia. Sequenced here: PBMCs, sampled after 24 months of ibrutinib treatment.

The CDR3 region has the DNA TGTGCCAGCAGTCAGGGGGCGGGGGGAAACACCATATATTTT. It encodes CASSQGAGGNTIYF. The genes are TRBV6-5 and TRBJ1-3; 8 bases agree with TRBD1. V gave up 5 bases and J gave up 4 bases; unmatched junction bases: 4. CDR3 length equals 14 residues. Per the germline V gene, CDR1 is MNHEY and CDR2 is SVGAGI.